The text below deals with one TCR beta chain. This clone was seen a handful of times. Its target antigen remains unknown. Base qualities were left out, and no much larger clone turns up one base away. Patients with autoimmune disease history or receiving systemic immunosuppression were excluded from the trial. Peripheral blood for TCR sequencing was collected from all dose cohorts at baseline, on cycle 4 day 1, and on cycle 7 day 1. Samples were obtained from an open-label, multicenter, first-in-human phase I dose-escalation trial of ivuxolimab. Adults with locally advanced or metastatic melanoma, renal cell, hepatocellular, or head and neck squamous cell carcinoma were enrolled in the trial. Before TCR sequencing, CD4+ T cells and CD8+ T cells from peripheral blood were sorted into separate populations. The germline ends are 6 bases apart after V is trimmed by 0 bases and J by 6 bases. The CDR1 and CDR2 encoded by the germline V gene are LGHNA and YNFKEQ. From cysteine to phenylalanine, the CDR3 is 12 amino acids long. The sequence is cut down to CDR3 DNA, 36 bases in frame from base 1.

To sequence the TCRbeta CDR3 region, genomic DNA was isolated from the sorted cells. The immunoSEQ Assay was used for sequencing of TCRbeta CDR3 regions. Not all clones reach the TCRdb copy of this immuneACCESS table, which keeps in-frame sequences only. Checked studies attribute under half of the gap to unresolved V genes and leave the rest unexplained. Across this sample there are around 23,000 clones, with 77% seen only once. Approximately 15% of the sample lies in the top ten. This sample was included in a study of OX40 agonist ivuxolimab in advanced cancers. Background for the entire study: Ivuxolimab was a fully human IgG2 agonistic monoclonal antibody targeting the costimulatory receptor OX40 (CD134). Partial responses occurred in three dose-escalation patients, of whom one had hepatocellular carcinoma and two had cutaneous melanoma. In the dose-escalation cohort, nearly 85% of patients were male, and the mean age was approximately 60 years with a range of roughly 23 to 79. Prior anti-PD-1, anti-PD-L1 or anti-CTLA-4 therapy was permitted, and 40% of dose-escalation patients had received checkpoint inhibitors. Intravenous ivuxolimab was administered to patients every 2 weeks at six dose levels: 0.01, 0.1, 0.3, 1.5, 3 and 10 mg/kg. The paper reports the monotherapy dose-escalation portion (N = 52 patients) of the phase I ivuxolimab trial. Of the 50 or so patients in dose escalation, around 19 had hepatocellular carcinoma, about 15 had melanoma, 9 had renal cell carcinoma and 9 had head and neck cancer. The purpose of peripheral TCRbeta sequencing was to test whether ivuxolimab changed TCR sequence diversity and led to clonal T-cell expansion. Broad study findings and their caveats: Low levels of normalized T-cell clonal expansion were also seen in some patients who did not respond. In the 0.1-3.0 mg/kg groups, partial responders had among the lowest normalized peripheral clonal expansion, particularly in CD8+ T cells. The antigen specificity of the peripheral T cells that underwent clonal expansion was not determined. At doses of 0.1 to 3.0 mg/kg, clonal expansion of both CD4+ and CD8+ blood T cells was observed from baseline to week 6. After ivuxolimab, more expanded clones were found on average in CD8+ T cells than in CD4+ T cells.

The origin of this receptor is an adult with an advanced solid tumor such as melanoma, head and neck, liver or kidney cancer. The chain is made from TRBV4-2 and TRBJ2-7, with the D gene uncertain. The sample was CD4+ or CD8+ T cells sorted from blood, taken in a trial of the OX40 agonist ivuxolimab. The nucleotides are TGTGCCAGCAGCCAAGAGGGTGCCGAGCAGTACTTC. This gives the protein CASSQEGAEQYF.